The present entry profiles one T cell receptor (beta chain) with its context. This entry is derived from a study of blood T cell repertoires in COVID-19. Study-level information: Specimens from acute and convalescent COVID-19 originated in the United States, Italy and Spain.

Some clones are missing from TCRdb's copy, which holds only in-frame ones; the method was immunoSEQ multiplex PCR. The table has about 190,000 clones, roughly 90% seen once. Deletions cut 5 bases from V and 2 bases from J, with 9 bases between. This CDR3 has 13 amino acids. Sequenced input: peripheral blood. This TCR came from a man aged 35 to 55 with acute or convalescent COVID-19. This chain joins TRBV12-3 or TRBV12-4 and TRBJ1-2, with D unclear. The CDR3 DNA is TGTGCCAGCAGTCCAACGGTGAACTATGGCTACACCTTC. Its protein product is CASSPTVNYGYTF.